This T cell receptor beta chain was identified in a study of CD8+ T cells in alopecia areata. Germline loops: CDR1 SGHRS, CDR2 YFSETQ. V was pared by 5 bases and J by 1 base, with 6 bases between. This CDR3 region has 12 residues. The study's findings and limits: Sequence data from scalp samples additionally include resident alphabeta T cells of normal skin. Relative to normal scalp, lesional scalp, especially alopecia totalis/universalis, showed higher clonality.

RNA extraction and reverse transcription yielded cDNA as sequencing template. Assay: immunoSEQ multiplex PCR; the TCRdb copy retains only in-frame clones and omits some. The profile shows 150,000 to 180,000 clones, 45% to 55% of them singletons. This clone was observed a few times. What it recognizes is unknown. This receptor was taken from a human donor with alopecia areata. This specimen was CD8+ T cells sorted from blood, taken at week 0. J is TRBJ1-1 and V is TRBV5-1; D gene ambiguous. CDR3 DNA sequence: TGCGCCAGCAGGGACCCGAACACTGAAGCTTTCTTT. Its translation is CASRDPNTEAFF.